These T cell receptor beta chains were read from a single sample in a study of OX40 agonist ivuxolimab in advanced cancers. Assay: immunoSEQ multiplex PCR; the TCRdb copy retains only in-frame clones and omits some. This sample has 25,000 to 30,000 clones, with around 82% found just once. This sample comprised CD4+ or CD8+ T cells sorted from blood, obtained in a trial of the OX40 agonist ivuxolimab. All receptors come from an adult with an advanced solid tumor such as melanoma, head and neck, liver or kidney cancer. Each CDR3 is given with its conserved first and last residue. The order of the fields is CDR3 protein, CDR3 DNA, clone size, D gene, J gene, V gene. The D gene is left open where the match is weak. Only some rows state a clone size, as once, few, many or a class for expanded clones.

CASSLANIPGNTIYF TGTGCCAGCAGCTTAGCAAATATACCTGGAAACACCATATATTTT . . TRBJ1-3 TRBV7-6
CASSLDGSSGNTIYF TGTGCCAGCAGCTTGGACGGTAGCTCTGGAAACACCATATATTTT once . TRBJ1-3 TRBV5-5
CASSLTLAGGSYEQYF TGTGCCAGCAGTCTTACTCTAGCGGGGGGTTCCTACGAGCAGTACTTC . TRBD2 TRBJ2-7 TRBV28
CASSASTGMGTGELFF TGTGCCAGCAGTGCCTCGACAGGGATGGGGACCGGGGAGCTGTTTTTT . TRBD1 TRBJ2-2 TRBV6-1
CASSGLAGVTGELFF TGTGCCAGTAGTGGACTAGCGGGAGTCACCGGGGAGCTGTTTTTT . TRBD2 TRBJ2-2 TRBV19
CASSLLSGTSTDTQYF TGCGCCAGCAGCTTGTTAAGCGGGACTAGCACAGATACGCAGTATTTT . TRBD2 TRBJ2-3 TRBV5-1
CALQFGTSGYEQYF TGTGCCTTGCAGTTTGGGACTAGCGGCTACGAGCAGTACTTC . TRBD2 TRBJ2-7 TRBV30
CASRMLVAGVNEQFF TGCGCCAGCAGAATGTTGGTAGCGGGAGTCAATGAGCAGTTCTTC . TRBD2 TRBJ2-1 TRBV4-1
CASSPRIGSYEQYF TGTGCCAGCAGCCCTCGAATCGGCTCCTACGAGCAGTACTTC few . TRBJ2-7 TRBV7-9
CASSPGQGFYEQYF TGTGCCAGCAGCCCAGGACAGGGCTTCTACGAGCAGTACTTC . TRBD1 TRBJ2-7 TRBV7-9
CASAPGGTEAFF TGTGCCAGCGCCCCGGGGGGGACTGAAGCTTTCTTT . . TRBJ1-1 TRBV9
CASSQSYLSSGANVLTF TGTGCCAGCAGCCAGTCCTACCTAAGCTCTGGGGCCAACGTCCTGACTTTC . . TRBJ2-6 TRBV14
CASSIDRGGLHGYTF TGTGCCAGTAGTATAGATCGTGGGGGGCTACATGGCTACACCTTC . . TRBJ1-2 TRBV19
CASSRLPGSFDEQYF TGTGCCAGCAGTCGACTTCCAGGGTCGTTCGACGAGCAGTACTTC medium-sized . TRBJ2-7 TRBV27
CASSIAQTYEQYF TGTGCCAGTAGTATAGCACAGACCTACGAGCAGTACTTC few . TRBJ2-7 TRBV19
CASSYSGTASYNEQFF TGTGCCAGCAGTTACTCCGGGACAGCCTCCTACAATGAGCAGTTCTTC . TRBD1 TRBJ2-1 TRBV6-5
CASLDGYGYTF TGTGCCTCGCTAGACGGATATGGCTACACCTTC . . TRBJ1-2 TRBV10-3
CASRGSSGNTIYF TGTGCCAGTAGGGGGTCCTCTGGAAACACCATATATTTT . . TRBJ1-3 TRBV19
CASSTGLAGFTYEQYF TGTGCCAGTAGTACCGGACTAGCGGGATTTACCTACGAGCAGTACTTC . TRBD2 TRBJ2-7 TRBV19
CSGDRGANTEAFF TGCAGCGGGGACAGGGGGGCGAACACTGAAGCTTTCTTT . TRBD1 TRBJ1-1 TRBV29-1
CASSIGTGGSNQPQHF TGTGCCAGCAGTATAGGGACAGGGGGCAGCAATCAGCCCCAGCATTTT . TRBD1 TRBJ1-5 TRBV27
CASSLAGTSGRSEQFF TGTGCCAGCAGCTTAGCAGGGACTAGCGGGAGGAGTGAGCAGTTCTTC . TRBD2 TRBJ2-1 TRBV7-8
CASSLPRLTSGIDEQYF TGTGCCAGCAGCTTACCCAGACTGACTAGCGGGATAGACGAGCAGTACTTC medium-sized TRBD2 TRBJ2-7 TRBV5-4
CASSLQGLNEKLFF TGTGCCAGTAGTCTTCAGGGGCTTAATGAAAAACTGTTTTTT . . TRBJ1-4 TRBV19
CASSQVWAGTHEQYF TGTGCCAGCAGCCAAGTGTGGGCAGGGACCCACGAGCAGTACTTC few . TRBJ2-7 TRBV4-2
CASSLWGWQVPFQETQYF TGTGCCAGCAGCTTATGGGGTTGGCAGGTTCCCTTCCAAGAGACCCAGTACTTC . . TRBJ2-5 TRBV7-8
CASSQDMGDPDEQYF TGCGCCAGCAGCCAAGACATGGGGGACCCAGATGAGCAGTACTTC . . TRBJ2-7 TRBV4-3
CASSLAGPGGYEQYF TGTGCCAGCAGTTTAGCCGGGCCGGGGGGTTACGAGCAGTACTTC . TRBD2 TRBJ2-7 TRBV27
CASTPGGEGPGNTIYF TGTGCCAGCACCCCTGGGGGCGAAGGACCCGGAAACACCATATATTTT . . TRBJ1-3 TRBV11-2
CACASGVNTEAFF TGTGCCTGTGCGTCAGGGGTGAACACTGAAGCTTTCTTT . . TRBJ1-1 TRBV30
CSVRWGETEAFF TGCAGCGTACGGTGGGGGGAGACTGAAGCTTTCTTT few . TRBJ1-1 TRBV29-1
CASSLAPDSINGYTF TGTGCCAGCAGCTTAGCGCCGGACAGCATAAATGGCTACACCTTC . . TRBJ1-2 TRBV7-8
CASTTAGGRLAGFDEQFF TGCGCCAGCACCACTGCCGGGGGCCGGCTAGCGGGGTTTGATGAGCAGTTCTTC . TRBD2 TRBJ2-1 TRBV5-1
CASSLGTGVEKLFF TGTGCCAGCAGCTTGGGTACAGGGGTCGAAAAACTGTTTTTT . TRBD1 TRBJ1-4 TRBV5-6
CASSKRNWGDQPQHF TGTGCCAGCAGCAAGCGGAATTGGGGGGATCAGCCCCAGCATTTT once . TRBJ1-5 TRBV14
CASSLPVLSGSSYNEQFF TGTGCCAGCAGCCTTCCCGTCCTTAGCGGGAGCTCCTACAATGAGCAGTTCTTC . TRBD2 TRBJ2-1 TRBV4-2
CASSVETGWFNEQFF TGTGCCAGCAGCGTAGAGACAGGGTGGTTCAATGAGCAGTTCTTC few TRBD1 TRBJ2-1 TRBV9
CASSYSGGLRDGYTF TGTGCCAGCAGTTACTCCGGGGGGTTAAGGGATGGCTACACCTTC . . TRBJ1-2 TRBV6-6
CASSLGTGLGGPLHF TGTGCCAGCAGTTTGGGGACAGGGCTTGGTGGACCCCTCCACTTT . TRBD1 TRBJ1-6 TRBV28
CASSQDLPGQATGNTIYF TGCGCCAGCAGCCAAGACCTTCCCGGGCAGGCCACTGGAAACACCATATATTTT few . TRBJ1-3 TRBV4-3
CASSQGQGPLEQYF TGCGCCAGCAGCCAAGGCCAGGGCCCTCTCGAGCAGTACTTC . . TRBJ2-7 TRBV4-1
CASSLGLAGFSYNEQFF TGCGCCAGCAGCTTGGGCCTAGCGGGATTCTCCTACAATGAGCAGTTCTTC few TRBD2 TRBJ2-1 TRBV5-1
CASSRSPNEKLFF TGCGCCAGCAGCCGGAGCCCTAATGAAAAACTGTTTTTT . . TRBJ1-4 TRBV4-1
CASSPPGQGLFYEQYF TGTGCCAGCAGTCCTCCGGGACAGGGATTATTCTACGAGCAGTACTTC . TRBD1 TRBJ2-7 TRBV11-2
CASSQASVQVQGVNYGYTF TGCGCCAGCAGCCAAGCGTCTGTTCAAGTACAGGGGGTTAACTATGGCTACACCTTC . TRBD1 TRBJ1-2 TRBV4-1
CASSLGGGVSSGANVLTF TGTGCCAGCAGCTTGGGTGGAGGGGTGTCCTCTGGGGCCAACGTCCTGACTTTC . . TRBJ2-6 TRBV5-4
CASSLTGGNTEAFF TGCGCCAGCAGCTTGACAGGGGGCAACACTGAAGCTTTCTTT . TRBD1 TRBJ1-1 TRBV5-1
CASSIHPKTDLNTEAFF TGTGCCAGTAGTATACATCCGAAGACGGATTTGAACACTGAAGCTTTCTTT . . TRBJ1-1 TRBV19
CAWRSTVNTEAFF TGTGCCTGGAGAAGTACGGTGAACACTGAAGCTTTCTTT few . TRBJ1-1 TRBV30
CASRGYGYTF TGTGCCAGCAGGGGTTATGGCTACACCTTC . . TRBJ1-2 TRBV4-2
CASSSPGLADRLAYEQYF TGTGCCAGCAGCTCACCGGGACTAGCGGACCGTTTGGCTTACGAGCAGTACTTC . TRBD2 TRBJ2-7 TRBV11-2
CASSIGFGNEQFF TGTGCCAGTAGTATTGGTTTTGGTAATGAGCAGTTCTTC . . TRBJ2-1 TRBV19
CASSPGTGTYEQYF TGTGCCAGTAGCCCCGGGACAGGAACCTACGAGCAGTACTTC . TRBD1 TRBJ2-7 TRBV19
CASSLPDRPFDEQYF TGTGCCAGCAGCTTACCCGACAGGCCCTTCGACGAGCAGTACTTC . . TRBJ2-7 TRBV7-8
CASSPSGRAKNIQYF TGTGCCAGCAGTCCTAGCGGGAGAGCCAAAAACATTCAGTACTTC . TRBD2 TRBJ2-4 TRBV6-5
CASSPPEYEQYF TGTGCCAGCTCACCACCGGAGTACGAGCAGTACTTC . . TRBJ2-7 TRBV18
CASSDPWGEQFF TGTGCCAGCAGTGACCCCTGGGGTGAGCAGTTCTTC . . TRBJ2-1 TRBV6-4
CSVEGGLYGYTF TGCAGCGTTGAGGGCGGACTCTATGGCTACACCTTC . . TRBJ1-2 TRBV29-1
CASLLGQAIYNSPLHF TGCGCCAGCCTATTGGGACAGGCGATTTATAATTCACCCCTCCACTTT . TRBD1 TRBJ1-6 TRBV10-1